This TCR beta chain was captured by sequencing in a study of response to subunit inactivated influenza vaccine. Findings and limits, study-wide: Few additional T cells are recruited per seasonal influenza vaccination, authors suggested.

This clonotype has only a few counts. No antigen is known for it. TCRdb used MiXCR to reprocess the RT-PCR reads, holding one entry per CDR3 protein. The sample yields 650,000 to 800,000 distinct CDR3 sequences, approximately 15% seen once. The V end lost 1 base, the J end lost 0 bases, and 15 bases lay between the germline ends. Germline V gives CDR1 LNHNV, CDR2 YYDKDF (reference sequence). The CDR3 consists of 17 residues. The specimen comprised PBMCs from blood, sampled less than 15 days before vaccination. The TCR originated in a man over 45 who received an inactivated influenza vaccine. The chain uses TRBV15 and TRBJ2-5, with D tentatively TRBD2 (6 bases). CDR3 nucleotide sequence: TGTGCCACCAGCAGAGTGTTGGGGTTAGCGGACCAAGAGACCCAGTACTTC. This gives the protein CATSRVLGLADQETQYF.